This TCR beta chain was captured in a study of T cell responses to AZD1222 COVID-19 vaccine. Whole-study results and caveats: It should be noted that donors were predominantly white British and more often female, and clonal diversity was possibly underestimated. Sampling that yielded the repertoires occurred only after the peak T cell response. Spike regions recognized by vaccine-associated CD4 TCRs spanned the protein, led by 160-218 and 743-854.

This table comes from immunoSEQ multiplex PCR, and its TCRdb copy is limited to in-frame clones, with some not included. The sample contains some 120,000 clones, over 75% of which appear only once. The V end was cut by 4 bases, the J end by 6 bases, with 12 bases between. CDR3 size: 13 residues. Points on this clone: Antigen: not known.

Source: peripheral blood, taken on day 0 of AZD1222 vaccination. This receptor was obtained from an adult in good health. This chain links TRBV12-3 or TRBV12-4 with TRBJ1-2; D remains unclear. The DNA of the CDR3 is TGTGCCAGCAGTTCCGACGGGTTTCATGGCTACACCTTC. Translating it yields CASSSDGFHGYTF.